Each of the 2 T cell receptor beta chains below was sequenced from the same sample in a study of response to subunit inactivated influenza vaccine. TCRdb processed the RT-PCR reads anew with MiXCR; each CDR3 protein has one entry. Of about 520,000 distinct CDR3 sequences detected, roughly 9.7% appear once; the ten largest clones hold 10% to 15%. The sequencing used PBMCs from blood, collected about 6 weeks after vaccination. The receptor source for this set is a man in his fifties or sixties who received an inactivated influenza vaccine.

This clonotype was observed many times. The rearrangement links TRBV12-3 or TRBV12-4 to TRBJ2-1; the D gene is possibly TRBD2 (7 bases). The CDR3 is 12 amino acids. V gave up 8 bases and J gave up 11 bases, with 16 bases separating them. This chain's CDR3 is CASVSLGGQQFF. The CDR3 DNA follows: TGTGCCAGCGTGTCCTTGGGGGGGCAGCAGTTCTTC.

The sample holds a few counts of this clonotype. This rearrangement joins TRBV5-1 to TRBJ1-1; 9 bases map to TRBD1. Germline-derived CDR1 and CDR2 are SGHRS and YFSETQ. V lost 1 base to trimming and J lost 0 bases; unmatched junction nucleotides: 4. CDR3 size: 16 residues. CDR3 loop: CASSLTGTGLNTEAFF. The CDR3 bases are TGCGCCAGCAGCTTGACCGGGACAGGGCTGAACACTGAAGCTTTCTTT.